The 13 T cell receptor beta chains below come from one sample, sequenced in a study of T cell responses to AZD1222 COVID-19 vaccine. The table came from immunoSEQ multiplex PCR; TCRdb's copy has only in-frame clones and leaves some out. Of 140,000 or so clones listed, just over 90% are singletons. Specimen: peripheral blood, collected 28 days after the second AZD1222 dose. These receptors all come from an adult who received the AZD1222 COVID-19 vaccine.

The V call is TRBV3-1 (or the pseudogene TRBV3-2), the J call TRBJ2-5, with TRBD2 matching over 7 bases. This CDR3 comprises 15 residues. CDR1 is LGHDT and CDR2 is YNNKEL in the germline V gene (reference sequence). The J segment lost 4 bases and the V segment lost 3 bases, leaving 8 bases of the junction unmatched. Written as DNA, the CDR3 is TGTGCCAGCAGCCAGACGAGGACTAGAAGAGAGACCCAGTACTTC. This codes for CASSQTRTRRETQYF.

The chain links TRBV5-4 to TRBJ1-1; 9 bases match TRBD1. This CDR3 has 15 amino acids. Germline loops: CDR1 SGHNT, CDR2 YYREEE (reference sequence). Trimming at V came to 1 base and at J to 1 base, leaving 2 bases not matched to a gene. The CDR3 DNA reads TGTGCCAGCAGCTTGCGGACAGGGGCGAACACTGAAGCTTTCTTT. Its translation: CASSLRTGANTEAFF.

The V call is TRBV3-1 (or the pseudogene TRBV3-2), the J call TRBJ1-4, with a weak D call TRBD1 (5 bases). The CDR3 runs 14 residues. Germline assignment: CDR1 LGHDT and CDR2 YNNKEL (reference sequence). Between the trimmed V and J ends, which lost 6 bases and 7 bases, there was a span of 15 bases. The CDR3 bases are TGTGCCAGCAGTGAAGTGGGGACTGGTGAAAAACTGTTTTTT. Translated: CASSEVGTGEKLFF.

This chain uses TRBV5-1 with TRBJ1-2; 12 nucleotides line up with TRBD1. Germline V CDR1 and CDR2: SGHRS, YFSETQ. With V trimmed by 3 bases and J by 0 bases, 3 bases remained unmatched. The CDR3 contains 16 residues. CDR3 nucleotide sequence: TGCGCCAGCAGCTGGGGACAGGGGGCATCTAACTATGGCTACACCTTC. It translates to CASSWGQGASNYGYTF. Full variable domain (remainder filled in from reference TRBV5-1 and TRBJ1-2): KAGVTQTPRYLIKTRGQQVTLSCSPISGHRSVSWYQQTPGQGLQFLFEYFSETQRNKGNFPGRFSGRQFSNSRSEMNVSTLELGDSALYLCASSWGQGASNYGYTFGSGTRLTVV.

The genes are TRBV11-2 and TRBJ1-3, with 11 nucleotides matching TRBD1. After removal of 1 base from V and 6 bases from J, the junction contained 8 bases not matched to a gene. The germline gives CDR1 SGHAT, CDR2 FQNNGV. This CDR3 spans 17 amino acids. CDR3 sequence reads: CASSLAPGQGVQNTIYF. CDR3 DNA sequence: TGTGCCAGCAGCTTAGCTCCGGGACAGGGGGTTCAAAACACCATATATTTT.

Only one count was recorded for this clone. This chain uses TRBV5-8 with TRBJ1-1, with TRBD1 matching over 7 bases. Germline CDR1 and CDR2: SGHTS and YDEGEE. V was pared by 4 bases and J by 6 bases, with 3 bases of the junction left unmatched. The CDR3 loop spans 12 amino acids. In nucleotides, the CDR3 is TGTGCCAGCAGCCCGGACAGGTCTGAAGCTTTCTTT. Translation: CASSPDRSEAFF.

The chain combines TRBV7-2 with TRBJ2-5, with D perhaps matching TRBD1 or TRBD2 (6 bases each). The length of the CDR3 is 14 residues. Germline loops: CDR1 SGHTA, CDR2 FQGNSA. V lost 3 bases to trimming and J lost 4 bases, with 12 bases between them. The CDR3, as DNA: TGTGCCAGCAGCTTCTTGGGGGGCCGAGAGACCCAGTACTTC. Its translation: CASSFLGGRETQYF.

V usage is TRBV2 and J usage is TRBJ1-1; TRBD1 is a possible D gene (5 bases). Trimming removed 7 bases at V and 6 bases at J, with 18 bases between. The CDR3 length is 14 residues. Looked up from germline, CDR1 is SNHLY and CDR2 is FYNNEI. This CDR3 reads CASNRITGIPEAFF. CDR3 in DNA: TGTGCCAGCAACAGAATTACAGGTATCCCTGAAGCTTTCTTT.

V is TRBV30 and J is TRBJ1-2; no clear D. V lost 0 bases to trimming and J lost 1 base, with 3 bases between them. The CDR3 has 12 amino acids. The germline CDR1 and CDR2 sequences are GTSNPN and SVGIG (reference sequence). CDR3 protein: CAWSVRNYGYTF. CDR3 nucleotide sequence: TGTGCCTGGAGTGTACGTAACTATGGCTACACCTTC.

The CDR3 region is CASSSPGASTDTQYF. The CDR3 nucleotides are TGTGCCAGCAGCTCCCCAGGGGCAAGCACAGATACGCAGTATTTT. The chain recombines TRBV7-8 with TRBJ2-3; possibly TRBD1 for D (6 bases). Germline V CDR1 and CDR2: SGHVS, FQNEAQ. The CDR3 spans 15 residues. The germline V and J ends were trimmed by 4 bases and 0 bases, with 11 bases remaining between them.

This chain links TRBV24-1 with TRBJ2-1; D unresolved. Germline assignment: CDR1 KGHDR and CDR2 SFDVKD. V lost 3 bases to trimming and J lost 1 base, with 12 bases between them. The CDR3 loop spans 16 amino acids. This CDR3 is CATSDAQPKSYNEQFF. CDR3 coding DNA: TGTGCCACCAGTGATGCACAGCCTAAGTCCTACAATGAGCAGTTCTTC.

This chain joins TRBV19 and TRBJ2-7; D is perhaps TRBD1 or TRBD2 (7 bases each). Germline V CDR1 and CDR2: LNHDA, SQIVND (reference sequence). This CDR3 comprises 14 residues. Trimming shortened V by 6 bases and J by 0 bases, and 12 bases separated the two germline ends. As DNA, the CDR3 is TGTGCCAGTAGGGGGAGGGACAGCTCCTACGAGCAGTACTTC. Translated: CASRGRDSSYEQYF.

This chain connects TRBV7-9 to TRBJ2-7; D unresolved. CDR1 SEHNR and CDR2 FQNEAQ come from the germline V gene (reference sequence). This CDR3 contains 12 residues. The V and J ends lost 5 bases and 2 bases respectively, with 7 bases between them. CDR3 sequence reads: CASSVGTYEQYF. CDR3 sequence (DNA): TGTGCCAGCAGCGTAGGTACCTACGAGCAGTACTTC.